Shown below are 27 T cell receptor beta chains from a single sample sequenced in a study of monozygotic twins with inflammatory bowel disease. TCRdb derives one entry per CDR3 protein from the 5' RACE reads, leaving out DNA. The data show about 380,000 distinct CDR3 sequences, and the top ten clones hold just over 2.5%. What was sequenced was blood. The receptors stem from a human donor with ulcerative colitis or Crohn's disease, or a healthy co-twin of an affected twin (not recorded which).

This sequence joins TRBV27 and TRBJ1-2; TCRdb picks TRBD1, but there is no DNA to check that call. In germline, CDR1 is MNHEY, CDR2 SMNVEV (reference sequence). CDR3 length: 16 residues. CDR3 protein: CASSSTGTGGNYGYTF.

The chain combines TRBV20-1 with TRBJ1-5. Germline assignment: CDR1 DFQATT and CDR2 SNEGSKA (reference sequence). This CDR3 is 12 amino acids long. The CDR3 protein is CSASFSNQPQHF.

The chain joins TRBV29-1 to TRBJ2-3; without DNA, the TCRdb call of TRBD2 cannot be checked. This CDR3 comprises 16 residues. Germline values: CDR1 SQVTM, CDR2 ANQGSEA. CDR3 region: CSAPRSPGRRTDTQYF.

This rearrangement joins TRBV12-3 or TRBV12-4 to TRBJ2-5; TCRdb's assignment of TRBD2 cannot be checked, as there is no DNA. The CDR3 runs 14 residues. This CDR3 reads CASSSPGLRETQYF.

The CDR3 protein is CASSPRGTSYEQYF. The chain recombines TRBV5-1 with TRBJ2-7; as DNA is missing, the TRBD2 call by TCRdb cannot be tested. This CDR3 contains 14 residues. The germline V gene encodes CDR1 SGHRS and CDR2 YFSETQ.

V and J are TRBV7-8 and TRBJ2-7. The CDR3 contains 13 residues. The germline V gene encodes CDR1 SGHVS and CDR2 FQNEAQ. CDR3 protein: CASSVSGSYEQYF.

This sequence joins TRBV20-1 and TRBJ1-3; the TCRdb D gene call, TRBD1, has no DNA to confirm it. The CDR3 runs to 15 residues. Germline V gene data show CDR1 as DFQATT and CDR2 as SNEGSKA (reference sequence). CDR3 sequence: CSARERTGAGNTIYF.

V gene TRBV15 combines with J gene TRBJ1-1. CDR1 and CDR2 (germline): LNHNV, YYDKDF (reference sequence). This CDR3 is built from 12 residues. This CDR3 reads CATSRNPPEAFF.

The rearrangement joins TRBV5-1 to TRBJ2-7; TCRdb gives TRBD1 as the D gene, but with no DNA this cannot be confirmed. Germline V CDR1 and CDR2: SGHRS, YFSETQ. The CDR3 totals 15 residues. The CDR3: CASSSGQASSYEQYF.

This rearrangement joins TRBV12-3 or TRBV12-4 to TRBJ2-3; TCRdb lists TRBD1, though no DNA is available to test this call. This CDR3 comprises 15 residues. CDR3 sequence reads: CASSRDGRVTDTQYF.

This sequence joins TRBV5-1 and TRBJ1-6; the D call of TRBD1 rests on TCRdb alone, since no DNA is present to check it. There are 15 residues in the CDR3. In germline, CDR1 is SGHRS, CDR2 YFSETQ. The CDR3 region is CASRIGGTGYSPLHF.

The chain employs TRBV10-3 and TRBJ2-1; TCRdb gives TRBD1 as the D gene, but with no DNA this cannot be confirmed. CDR1 is ENHRY, CDR2 SYGVKD, per germline. CDR3 length: 13 amino acids. The CDR3 loop is CAIKAGDYNEQFF.

The chain recombines TRBV24-1 with TRBJ1-3. This CDR3 spans 16 amino acids. Germline V gene sequence: CDR1 KGHDR, CDR2 SFDVKD. The CDR3 loop is CATSDYYTLSGNTIYF.

CDR3 region: CASRDQGNSNQPQHF. V and J are TRBV6-1 and TRBJ1-5; lacking DNA, the TRBD1 call made by TCRdb goes unchecked. Germline V gene sequence: CDR1 MNHNS, CDR2 SASEGT. The CDR3 runs 15 residues.

The V and J genes are TRBV28 and TRBJ2-2. From germline, CDR1 is MDHEN and CDR2 SYDVKM. This CDR3 has 14 amino acids. This CDR3 reads CASSNHRNTGELFF.

The chain joins TRBV18 to TRBJ2-5. Looked up from germline, CDR1 is KGHSH and CDR2 is LQKENI. This CDR3 spans 13 amino acids. The CDR3 sequence: CASSLVNRETQYF. The entire variable domain, with the rest obtained from reference TRBV18 and TRBJ2-5, is as follows: NAGVMQNPRHLVRRRGQEARLRCSPMKGHSHVYWYRQLPEEGLKFMVYLQKENIIDESGMPKERFSAEFPKEGPSILRIQQVVRGDSAAYFCASSLVNRETQYFGPGTRLLVL.

This sequence joins TRBV5-1 and TRBJ1-1. Germline V gene data show CDR1 as SGHRS and CDR2 as YFSETQ. The CDR3 contains 15 residues. The CDR3 spells CASSLSSVMNTEAFF. Drawing the rest from reference TRBV5-1 and TRBJ1-1, the complete variable domain is KAGVTQTPRYLIKTRGQQVTLSCSPISGHRSVSWYQQTPGQGLQFLFEYFSETQRNKGNFPGRFSGRQFSNSRSEMNVSTLELGDSALYLCASSLSSVMNTEAFFGQGTRLTVV.

This rearrangement joins TRBV7-9 to TRBJ2-3; without DNA, the TCRdb call of TRBD1 cannot be checked. Germline V lookup: CDR1 SEHNR, CDR2 FQNEAQ (reference sequence). CDR3 size: 16 residues. The CDR3 sequence: CASSWTARESTDTQYF.

The rearrangement uses TRBV6-4 and TRBJ2-3; TCRdb returns TRBD2, unconfirmable since there is no DNA. Germline V gene data show CDR1 as MRHNA and CDR2 as SNTAGT. CDR3 length equals 15 residues. CDR3 in amino acids: CASSESGGATDTQYF.

This chain links TRBV2 with TRBJ2-7. This CDR3 region has 14 residues. CDR1 is SNHLY and CDR2 is FYNNEI in the germline V gene. This chain's CDR3 is CASRQDGNSYEQYF.

The chain is built from TRBV12-3 or TRBV12-4 and TRBJ2-3; no DNA is available, so the TRBD1 call from TCRdb remains unchecked. The CDR3 extends over 15 amino acids. CDR3 region: CASSFLQGATDTQYF.

V usage is TRBV5-1 and J usage is TRBJ2-5; the D call from TCRdb, TRBD1, cannot be confirmed without DNA. Germline V CDR1 and CDR2: SGHRS, YFSETQ. This CDR3 spans 13 amino acids. CDR3 protein: CASCAGSQETQYF.

The chain is built from TRBV4-3 and TRBJ2-4; TCRdb proposes TRBD1, but this gene call is untestable without DNA. The CDR3 has 16 amino acids. Germline V gene data show CDR1 as LGHNA and CDR2 as YSLEER. The chain's CDR3 is CASSQDPGTGNTIQYF.

The chain joins TRBV4-3 to TRBJ1-4. This CDR3 has 15 amino acids. Germline-derived CDR1 and CDR2 are LGHNA and YSLEER. This CDR3 reads CASSQVSQALEKLFF.

This rearrangement joins TRBV5-6 to TRBJ2-1. The CDR3 is 14 amino acids. Germline V CDR1 and CDR2: SGHDT, YYEEEE. The CDR3 is CASSLAQGYYEQFF. Full variable domain (remainder filled in from reference TRBV5-6 and TRBJ2-1): DAGVTQSPTHLIKTRGQQVTLRCSPKSGHDTVSWYQQALGQGPQFIFQYYEEEERQRGNFPDRFSGHQFPNYSSELNVNALLLGDSALYLCASSLAQGYYEQFFGPGTRLTVL.

CDR3: CASRQRTGSVHEQFF. The chain uses TRBV2 and TRBJ2-1; TCRdb designates TRBD1, a call that cannot be tested without DNA. The CDR3 runs 15 residues. Germline V gene sequence: CDR1 SNHLY, CDR2 FYNNEI.

The chain is built from TRBV29-1 and TRBJ1-2; TCRdb reports TRBD1, a call that lacks DNA to check it against. The V gene's germline CDR1 is SQVTM and CDR2 ANQGSEA. This CDR3 has 13 residues. CDR3 loop: CSAADRANYGYTF.